These T cell receptor beta chains were read from a single sample in a study of identical twins. TCRdb recomputed calls from the 5' RACE reads with MiXCR, one row per CDR3 protein. The profile covers 600,000 to 800,000 distinct CDR3 sequences, with 21% appearing a single time and around 4.4% taken by the ten largest. These sequences were also reported in another study, on T cells expressing NK-cell markers.

The sample was PBMCs. The receptors were sampled from a young woman in good health. Both conserved end residues are part of each CDR3. A D gene is named only where the DNA matches it firmly. Clone size appears in some rows only: once, few, many, or a class for an expanded clone.

TRBV5-1	TRBD1	TRBJ2-1	NA	TGCGCCAGCAGCTTGGGGGACAGCAACAATGAGCAGTTCTTC	CASSLGDSNNEQFF
TRBV24-1	NA	TRBJ2-7	NA	TGTGCCACCAACCATCCACCGGGACCTCCCCGGGACGAGCAGTACTTC	CATNHPPGPPRDEQYF
TRBV3-1	NA	TRBJ2-4	NA	TGTGCCAGCAGCCGTTTTGGGGGGGGCAGAAACATTCAGTACTTC	CASSRFGGGRNIQYF
TRBV12-3/TRBV12-4	NA	TRBJ2-7	NA	TGTGCCAGCAGTTTTAGGTGGAGAAGCTCCTACGAGCAGTACTTC	CASSFRWRSSYEQYF
TRBV12-3/TRBV12-4	TRBD1	TRBJ1-1	NA	TGTGCCAGCAGCCGTGGACAGGGGAGAACTGAAGCTTTCTTT	CASSRGQGRTEAFF
TRBV29-1	NA	TRBJ1-4	NA	TGCAGCGTTGTTTGGGGGGCTAATGAAAAACTGTTTTTT	CSVVWGANEKLFF
TRBV3-1	NA	TRBJ2-1	NA	TGTGCCAGCAGCCAATCACCCGGTGAGCAGTTCTTC	CASSQSPGEQFF
TRBV29-1	NA	TRBJ2-1	NA	TGCAGCGTGACAAGGGACATAAGTTTAGGGGATGAGCAGTTCTTC	CSVTRDISLGDEQFF
TRBV5-5	NA	TRBJ2-2	NA	TGTGCCAGCAGCTTGTTCGGACATGCGAACACCGGGGAGCTGTTTTTT	CASSLFGHANTGELFF
TRBV3-1	NA	TRBJ2-2	few	TGTGCCAGCAGCCAAGATAAGGACATCGAGGTGGACGGGGAGCTGTTTTTT	CASSQDKDIEVDGELFF
TRBV10-3	NA	TRBJ2-5	many	TGTGCCATCAGTGAGGACCCGGAGACCCAGTACTTC	CAISEDPETQYF
TRBV20-1	TRBD1	TRBJ2-1	NA	TGCAGTGCTAGTAGGTCCGGCAGGGGGCAATACAATGAGCAGTTCTTC	CSASRSGRGQYNEQFF
TRBV27	TRBD2	TRBJ2-4	many	TGTGCCAGCAGTTCTAGCGGGAGCCGTACCTTAGCCAAAAACATTCAGTACTTC	CASSSSGSRTLAKNIQYF
TRBV7-4	NA	TRBJ2-1	few	TGTGCCAGCAGCTCCGTTCTAGCGTCGAATGAGCAGTTCTTC	CASSSVLASNEQFF
TRBV6-1	TRBD2	TRBJ2-7	NA	TGTGCCAGCCGCCTGACTAGCGGCTACGAGCAGTACTTC	CASRLTSGYEQYF
TRBV9	NA	TRBJ1-4	NA	TGTGCCAGCAGCGGGGCACAGGGTTCCCATGAAAAACTGTTTTTT	CASSGAQGSHEKLFF
TRBV12-3/TRBV12-4	TRBD1	TRBJ2-5	many	TGTGCCAGCAGCACTTGGACAGGGGGGCAAGAGACCCAGTACTTC	CASSTWTGGQETQYF
TRBV6-5	TRBD1	TRBJ1-1	few	TGTGCCAGCAGTTCACCCGGGACAGGGACTGGAGCTTTCTTT	CASSSPGTGTGAFF